The clone carrying this T cell receptor (beta chain) was observed at least ten times. Its target is not known. This record belongs to a study of T cells in Graves' hyperthyroidism and ophthalmopathy. As for the study in general: It was at initial diagnosis, before any treatment, that peripheral blood was collected. Whole-study results and caveats: Blood also carried most thyroid clonotypes expanded above 0.001. A 13 V-J signature model discriminated ophthalmopathy versus stable hyperthyroidism.

Stable Graves' hyperthyroidism denoted no ophthalmopathy progression over 18 months. Regions amplified from RNA transcripts were the TCR beta CDR3 regions. TCR CDR3 underwent first-round RT-PCR with the HTBI primer set. MiXCR, run by TCRdb on the multiplex PCR reads, gives a single entry per CDR3 protein. This table holds 300,000 to 350,000 distinct CDR3 sequences, under 25% found once. The CDR3 spans 16 residues. Germline loops: CDR1 MGHRA, CDR2 YSYEKL. V was clipped by 0 bases and J by 7 bases; unmatched bases: 8. What was sequenced was blood. The clonotype comes from a woman aged 45-65 years with Graves' hyperthyroidism. The chain uses TRBV4-1 and TRBJ2-1; 8 bases agree with TRBD1. The DNA for the CDR3 is TGCGCCAGCAGCCAAGACTGGACAGGGTCTTTGAATGAGCAGTTCTTC. The encoded protein is CASSQDWTGSLNEQFF.